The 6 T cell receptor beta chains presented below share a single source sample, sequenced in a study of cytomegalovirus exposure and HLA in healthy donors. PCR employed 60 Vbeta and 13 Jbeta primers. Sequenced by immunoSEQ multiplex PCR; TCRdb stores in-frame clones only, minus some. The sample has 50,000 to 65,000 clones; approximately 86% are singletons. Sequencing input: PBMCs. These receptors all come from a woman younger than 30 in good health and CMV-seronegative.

For the CDR3, the DNA is TGTGCCAGCATTGGGACAGGGGACCGCTACGAGCAGTACTTC. The encoded protein is CASIGTGDRYEQYF. The chain employs TRBV6-1 and TRBJ2-5; TRBD1 aligns across 10 bases. The DNA matches TRBJ2-7 better at its end, which makes the J call doubtful. This CDR3 has 14 residues. Germline loops: CDR1 MNHNS, CDR2 SASEGT.

Here the CDR3 DNA reads TGTGCCAGTACATCAACTAGCGGCTCTGGGGCCAACGTCCTGACTTTC. Its protein product is CASTSTSGSGANVLTF. The V and J genes are TRBV19 and TRBJ2-6; TRBD2 agrees at 8 bases. J was trimmed by 0 bases and V by 7 bases; bases with no gene match: 5. This CDR3 contains 16 residues. Germline V lookup: CDR1 LNHDA, CDR2 SQIVND (reference sequence).

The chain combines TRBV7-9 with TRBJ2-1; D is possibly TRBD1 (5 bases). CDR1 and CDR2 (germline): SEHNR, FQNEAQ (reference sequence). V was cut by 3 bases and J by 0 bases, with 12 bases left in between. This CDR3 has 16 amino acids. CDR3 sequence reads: CASSFRGLGSYNEQFF. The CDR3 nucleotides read TGTGCCAGCAGCTTTAGGGGTTTAGGCTCCTACAATGAGCAGTTCTTC.

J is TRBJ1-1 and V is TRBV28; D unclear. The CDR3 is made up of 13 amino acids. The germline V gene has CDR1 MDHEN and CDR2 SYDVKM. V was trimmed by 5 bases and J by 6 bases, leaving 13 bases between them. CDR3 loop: CASSPNVRPEAFF. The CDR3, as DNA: TGTGCCAGCAGTCCAAACGTGCGGCCTGAAGCTTTCTTT.

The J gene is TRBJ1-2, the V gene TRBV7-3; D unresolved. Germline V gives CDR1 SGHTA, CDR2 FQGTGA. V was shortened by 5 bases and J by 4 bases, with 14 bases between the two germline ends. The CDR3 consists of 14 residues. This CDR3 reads CASSPSGGTYGYTF. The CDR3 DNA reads TGTGCCAGCAGCCCCTCTGGCGGTACCTATGGCTACACCTTC.

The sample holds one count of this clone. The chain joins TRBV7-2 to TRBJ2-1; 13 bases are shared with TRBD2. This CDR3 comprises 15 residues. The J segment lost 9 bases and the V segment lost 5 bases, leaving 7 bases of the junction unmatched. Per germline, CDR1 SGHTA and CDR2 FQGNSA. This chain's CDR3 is CASSPGLAGSGEQFF. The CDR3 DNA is TGTGCCAGCAGCCCGGGACTAGCGGGAAGTGGTGAGCAGTTCTTC.